This is a list of T cell receptor beta chains from one sample in a study of blood T cell repertoires in COVID-19. The method was immunoSEQ multiplex PCR; TCRdb's version includes in-frame clones alone and lacks a portion of them. The sample gives around 400,000 clones, 80% to 90% of which show up once; about 10% is in the top ten. The specimen sequenced was peripheral blood. The receptors were gathered from a woman aged 25 to 45 with COVID-19, enrolled during active disease. CDR3s include the opening cysteine and the closing phenylalanine or tryptophan. D genes are given only for firm matches. Clone size is shown for a subset of rows, as once, few, many or a class of expanded clone.

j_call v_call clone_size d_call cdr3_length cdr3_aa cdr3_nt
TRBJ2-5 TRBV19 . . 13 CASSDYGQETQYF TGTGCCAGTAGTGACTACGGCCAAGAGACCCAGTACTTC
TRBJ1-5 TRBV19 once TRBD1 17 CASSIGTGGWSNQPQHF TGTGCCAGTAGTATTGGGACAGGGGGTTGGAGCAATCAGCCCCAGCATTTT
TRBJ1-2 TRBV19 . TRBD1 17 CASSIGVWDRGNYGYTF TGTGCCAGTAGTATAGGCGTTTGGGACAGAGGAAACTATGGCTACACCTTC
TRBJ2-7 TRBV28 . TRBD2 20 CASSFQAGGGFPSSVYEQYF TGTGCCAGCAGCTTCCAGGCGGGGGGGGGCTTCCCGAGTAGCGTCTACGAGCAGTACTTC
TRBJ2-7 TRBV28 . TRBD2 15 CASSTLGTSVKRQYF TGTGCCAGCAGTACCCTTGGGACTAGCGTCAAAAGGCAGTACTTC
TRBJ2-3 TRBV28 . TRBD2 17 CASSFPTSGNPTDTQYF TGTGCCAGCAGTTTCCCGACTAGCGGGAATCCCACAGATACGCAGTATTTT
TRBJ1-4 TRBV12-3/TRBV12-4 . . 13 CASSQGTNEKLFF TGTGCCAGCAGTCAGGGAACAAATGAAAAACTGTTTTTT
TRBJ1-3 TRBV28 . . 15 CASSSAGSSGNTIYF TGTGCCAGCAGCTCGGCGGGTTCCTCTGGAAACACCATATATTTT
TRBJ2-1 TRBV24-1 . TRBD1 14 CATSDPGQGNEQFF TGTGCCACCAGTGATCCGGGACAGGGGAATGAGCAGTTCTTC
TRBJ2-2 TRBV7-3 . TRBD1 17 CASSLTSDRGVTGELFF TGTGCCAGCAGCTTAACGTCGGACAGGGGGGTCACCGGGGAGCTGTTTTTT
TRBJ1-3 TRBV30 . . 13 CAWRAGSGNTIYF TGTGCCTGGAGGGCAGGGTCTGGAAACACCATATATTTT
TRBJ2-3 TRBV6-5 once . 15 CASSYSTTGTDTQYF TGTGCCAGCAGTTACTCGACGACAGGCACAGATACGCAGTATTTT
TRBJ1-3 TRBV4-2 . TRBD1 17 CASSQTGTGVSGNTIYF TGTGCCAGCAGCCAAACCGGGACAGGCGTCTCTGGAAACACCATATATTTT
TRBJ2-2 TRBV3-1/TRBV3-2 . TRBD1 15 CASSLRTGVAGELFF TGTGCCAGCAGCCTTCGGACAGGGGTTGCCGGGGAGCTGTTTTTT